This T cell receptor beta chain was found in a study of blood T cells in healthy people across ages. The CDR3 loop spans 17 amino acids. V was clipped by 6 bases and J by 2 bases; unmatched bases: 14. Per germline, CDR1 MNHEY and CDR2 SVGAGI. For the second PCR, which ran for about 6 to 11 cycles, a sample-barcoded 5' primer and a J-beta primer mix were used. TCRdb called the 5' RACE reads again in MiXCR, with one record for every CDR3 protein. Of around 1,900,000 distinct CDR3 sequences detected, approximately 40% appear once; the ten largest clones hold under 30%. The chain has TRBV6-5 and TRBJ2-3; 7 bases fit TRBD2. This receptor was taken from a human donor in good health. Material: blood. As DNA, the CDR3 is TGTGCCAGCAGCTATAACCCTCTAGCGGCAAACACAGATACGCAGTATTTT. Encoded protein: CASSYNPLAANTDTQYF.